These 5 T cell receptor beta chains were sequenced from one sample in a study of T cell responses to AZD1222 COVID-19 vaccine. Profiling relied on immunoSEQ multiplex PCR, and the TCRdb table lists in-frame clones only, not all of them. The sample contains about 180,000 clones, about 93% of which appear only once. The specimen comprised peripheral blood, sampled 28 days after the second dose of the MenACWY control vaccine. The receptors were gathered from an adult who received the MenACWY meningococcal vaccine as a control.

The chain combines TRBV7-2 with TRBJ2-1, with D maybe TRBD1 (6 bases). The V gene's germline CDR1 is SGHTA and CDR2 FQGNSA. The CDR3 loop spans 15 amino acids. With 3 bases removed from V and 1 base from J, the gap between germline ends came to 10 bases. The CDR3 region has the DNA TGTGCCAGCAGCTTGACGACAGGATCCTACAATGAGCAGTTCTTC. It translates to CASSLTTGSYNEQFF.

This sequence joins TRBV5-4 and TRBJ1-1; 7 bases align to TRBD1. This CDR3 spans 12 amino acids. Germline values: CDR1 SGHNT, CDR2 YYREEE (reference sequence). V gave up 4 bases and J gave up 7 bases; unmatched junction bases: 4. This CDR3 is CASSRGQLEAFF. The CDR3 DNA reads TGTGCCAGCAGCCGGGGACAGCTTGAAGCTTTCTTT.

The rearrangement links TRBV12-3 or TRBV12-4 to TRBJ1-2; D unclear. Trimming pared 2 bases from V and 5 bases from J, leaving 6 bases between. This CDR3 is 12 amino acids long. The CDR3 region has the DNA TGTGCCAGCAGTTTAAGACATTATGGCTACACCTTC. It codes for CASSLRHYGYTF.

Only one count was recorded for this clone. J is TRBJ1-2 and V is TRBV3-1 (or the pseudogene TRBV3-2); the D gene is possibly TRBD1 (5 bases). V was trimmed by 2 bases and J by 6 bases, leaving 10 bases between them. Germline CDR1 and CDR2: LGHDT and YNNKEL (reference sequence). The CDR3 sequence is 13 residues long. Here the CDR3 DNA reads TGTGCCAGCAGCCAAATGCAGGGACATGGCTACACCTTC. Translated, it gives CASSQMQGHGYTF.

For the CDR3, the DNA is TGCGCCAGCAGCCAAGGCATAATCTCTGGAAACACCATATATTTT. Protein sequence: CASSQGIISGNTIYF. The chain links TRBV4-3 to TRBJ1-3, with D unclear. CDR3 length: 15 residues. Trimming cost V 1 base and J 0 bases, with 7 bases left between them. The V gene's germline CDR1 is LGHNA and CDR2 YSLEER.